Given below is one T cell receptor beta chain in context. The data stem from a study of blood T cell repertoires in COVID-19. Germline CDR1 reads SEHNR; CDR2 reads FQNEAQ (reference sequence). The V segment lost 1 base and the J segment 5 bases; nucleotides outside the gene matches: 1. This CDR3 comprises 15 residues. Profiling relied on immunoSEQ multiplex PCR, and the TCRdb table lists in-frame clones only, not all of them. The top ten clones hold about 9.4% of a sample with about 240,000 clones, approximately 90% of them seen once. Sequenced: peripheral blood. The source is a woman aged 50 to 60 with COVID-19, enrolled during active disease. The V and J genes are TRBV7-9 and TRBJ1-5; 11 bases align to TRBD1. For the CDR3, the DNA is TGTGCCAGCAGCTTAGGGGACAGGGGGTATCAGCCCCAGCATTTT. This sequence encodes CASSLGDRGYQPQHF. Supplemented by reference TRBV7-9 and TRBJ1-5, the full variable domain reads DTGVSQNPRHKITKRGQNVTFRCDPISEHNRLYWYRQTLGQGPEFLTYFQNEAQLEKSRLLSDRFSAERPKGSFSTLEIQRTEQGDSAMYLCASSLGDRGYQPQHFGDGTRLSIL.